The rows below give T cell receptor beta chains drawn from one sample of a study of blood T cell repertoires in COVID-19. The data were produced by immunoSEQ multiplex PCR, yet TCRdb's version contains in-frame clones alone and is incomplete. The data show around 81,000 clones, 86% seen once. Sequenced sample: peripheral blood. The receptors originated from an older woman with acute or convalescent COVID-19. The CDR3 runs from the conserved cysteine through the conserved F or W. The D gene is left open where the match is weak. Clone sizes are given selectively: once, few, many, or a class where the clone is expanded.

j_gene	d_gene	v_gene	abundance	CDR3aa	CDR3nt
TRBJ1-5	-	TRBV12-3/TRBV12-4	-	CASTLGQNQPQHF	TGTGCCAGCACCTTGGGCCAAAATCAGCCCCAGCATTTT
TRBJ2-3	TRBD2	TRBV7-2	once	CASRTGLAGRDTQYF	TGTGCCAGCAGGACCGGACTAGCAGGGCGAGATACGCAGTATTTT
TRBJ2-7	TRBD2	TRBV19	-	CASSHEASGIYEQYF	TGTGCCAGTAGCCATGAGGCTAGCGGGATTTACGAGCAGTACTTC
TRBJ2-7	-	TRBV18	-	CASSPQDSHSAYEQYF	TGTGCCAGCTCACCGCAGGACAGTCATAGCGCCTACGAGCAGTACTTC
TRBJ1-5	TRBD1	TRBV6-5	-	CASSQGDQQPQHF	TGTGCCAGCAGCCAGGGGGATCAGCAGCCCCAGCATTTT
TRBJ2-1	TRBD1	TRBV30	-	CAWSPPGQGGQFF	TGTGCCTGGAGTCCGCCTGGACAGGGGGGTCAGTTCTTC
TRBJ1-1	-	TRBV6-5	-	CASSYSEGTEAFF	TGTGCCAGCAGTTACTCTGAGGGTACTGAAGCTTTCTTT
TRBJ1-1	-	TRBV6-2/TRBV6-3	-	CASSYGHLNTEAFF	TGTGCCAGCAGTTACGGACATTTGAACACTGAAGCTTTCTTT
TRBJ2-3	-	TRBV14	-	CASSAVGETDTQYF	TGTGCCAGCAGCGCGGTGGGAGAAACAGATACGCAGTATTTT
TRBJ1-5	TRBD1	TRBV5-1	-	CASSLGTGNNQPQHF	TGCGCCAGCAGCTTGGGGACAGGAAACAATCAGCCCCAGCATTTT
TRBJ2-3	TRBD2	TRBV28	-	CASSLAGGPTDTQYF	TGTGCCAGCAGTTTAGCGGGAGGGCCGACAGATACGCAGTATTTT
TRBJ1-1	-	TRBV4-3	-	CASSQDRLGQAFF	TGCGCCAGCAGCCAAGACCGCCTTGGCCAAGCTTTCTTT
TRBJ2-7	-	TRBV6-6	-	CASRDSGVYEQYF	TGTGCCAGCAGAGACTCAGGGGTTTACGAGCAGTACTTC
TRBJ2-2	-	TRBV7-9	once	CASSPGGGLTGELFF	TGTGCCAGCAGCCCCGGAGGGGGCTTGACCGGGGAGCTGTTTTTT
TRBJ2-7	-	TRBV7-8	once	CASSLAGSYEQYF	TGTGCCAGCAGCTTAGCCGGGTCCTACGAGCAGTACTTC
TRBJ1-1	-	TRBV30	-	CAWRQQNTEAFF	TGTGCCTGGCGACAGCAGAACACTGAAGCTTTCTTT
TRBJ1-1	-	TRBV9	few	CASSVVGGEAFF	TGTGCCAGCAGCGTAGTCGGAGGGGAAGCTTTCTTT
TRBJ2-3	-	TRBV29-1	once	CSVAPVTDTQYF	TGCAGCGTTGCCCCCGTGACAGATACGCAGTATTTT
TRBJ2-4	-	TRBV11-2	few	CASSLQAWENIQYF	TGTGCCAGCAGCTTACAGGCCTGGGAAAACATTCAGTACTTC